This TCR beta chain comes out of a study of shared clonotypes between healthy human individuals. Looking at the study overall: Each donor contributed plates that comprised three CD4 naive, three CD4 memory, two CD8 naive and one CD8 memory.

Note on this clone: The target antigen is unknown.

The study enrolled healthy HIV-negative adults without recent acute infections or vaccinations as donors. The V end was cut by 6 bases, the J end by 3 bases, with 18 bases between. Germline CDR1 and CDR2: SGHTA and FQGTGA. The CDR3 consists of 15 residues. General study findings and limits: Of the naive CD4 clonotypes, roughly 5.2% were shared across a handful of donors.

Splitting of each subset's genomic DNA was done evenly across several immunoSEQ plates. The repertoire was sequenced with immunoSEQ multiplex PCR; TCRdb's copy has only in-frame clones and lacks some. Of millions of clones detected, just over 90% appear once; the ten largest clones hold under 0.15%. The clonotype comes from a man aged 18 to 29 in good health. V and J are TRBV7-3 and TRBJ2-7; tentative D call: TRBD1 (6 bases). Sequenced: naive CD4+ T cells sorted from blood. This sample's subset: CD45RA+ positively selected. CDR3 sequence reads: CASSPVGAPNYEQYF. CDR3 DNA sequence: TGTGCCAGCAGTCCAGTGGGGGCACCTAACTACGAGCAGTACTTC. The variable domain in full, completed from reference TRBV7-3 and TRBJ2-7, reads GAGVSQTPSNKVTEKGKYVELRCDPISGHTALYWYRQSLGQGPEFLIYFQGTGAADDSGLPNDRFFAVRPEGSVSTLKIQRTERGDSAVYLCASSPVGAPNYEQYFGPGTRLTVT.